This TCR beta chain was identified during a study of shared clonotypes between healthy human individuals. As for the study in general: CD4 naive cells filled three plates per donor, CD4 memory three, CD8 naive two and CD8 memory one. Findings and caveats of the study: Shared clonotypes across all four donors exceeded non-shared ones in generation probability.

Concerning this clone: What it binds is not known.

The V gene's germline CDR1 is GTSNPN and CDR2 SVGIG (reference sequence). Between the trimmed V and J ends, which lost 4 bases and 6 bases, there was a span of 15 bases. CDR3 length: 13 residues. Data came from immunoSEQ multiplex PCR; TCRdb stores just in-frame clones and leaves some out. The repertoire consists of about 2.3 million clones, with around 93% occurring once and the leading ten covering more than 0.35%. This sequence originates from a man in his late teens or twenties in good health. Some clones in this sample may be carry-over from other donors' samples. Sequencing input: naive CD4+ T cells from PBMCs. Subset in this sample: CD45RA+ positively selected. The chain uses TRBV30 and TRBJ1-1; no clear D gene. In nucleotides, the CDR3 is TGTGCCTGGATGGCCAGAGGAAATTCTGAAGCTTTCTTT. Translation gives CAWMARGNSEAFF.